The clone carrying this T cell receptor (beta chain) was seen a handful of times. Its antigen is currently unknown. CDR3 length: 15 residues. V was clipped by 0 bases and J by 7 bases, with 10 bases between them. Germline CDR1 is LGHDT and CDR2 is YNNKEL (reference sequence). These data originate in a study of T cells in Graves' hyperthyroidism and ophthalmopathy. Study-level findings and limits: In blood, most of the thyroid clonotypes expanded above 0.001 were also present. A model using 13 V-J features told ophthalmopathy apart from stable hyperthyroidism.

Not enrolled were patients with uncontrolled infection, other autoimmune disease, pregnancy or lactation. Amplified regions were TCR beta CDR3 sequences from RNA transcripts. The study used the HTBI primer set for a first-round RT-PCR of the TCR CDR3. TCRdb used MiXCR to reprocess the multiplex PCR reads, holding one entry per CDR3 protein. The sample contains more than 550,000 distinct CDR3 sequences, 45% of which appear only once. The source is an adult man with Graves' disease, either hyperthyroidism or ophthalmopathy (not recorded which). This rearrangement joins TRBV3-1 to TRBJ1-6; tentatively, D is TRBD1 (6 bases). Sequencing was done on a sample of peripheral blood or thyroid tissue (not recorded which). The CDR3 sequence: CASSQDRGGNSPLHF. CDR3 DNA: TGTGCCAGCAGCCAAGACCGAGGGGGGAATTCACCCCTCCACTTT.